A selection of T cell receptor beta chains follows, all from one sample in a study of T cell responses to AZD1222 COVID-19 vaccine. Here immunoSEQ multiplex PCR was the method, and the copy in TCRdb shows in-frame clones only, minus some. The sample lists 150,000 or so clones; approximately 83% were seen once. The sample consisted of peripheral blood, taken on day 0 of AZD1222 vaccination. The receptor source for this set is an adult in good health. Each CDR3 is given with its conserved first and last residue. Fields, in order: CDR3 protein, clone size, D gene, V gene, J gene. D genes are given only for firm matches. Rows give clone size only sometimes, using once, few, many, or a class for an expanded clone.

CDR3aa: CASSPRLAGNSYNEQFF
abundance: .
d_gene: TRBD2
v_gene: TRBV5-1
j_gene: TRBJ2-1

CDR3aa: CASSHSLGTGGIYEQYF
abundance: .
d_gene: TRBD1
v_gene: TRBV4-1
j_gene: TRBJ2-7

CDR3aa: CASSKGQGVSHEQFF
abundance: .
d_gene: TRBD1
v_gene: TRBV5-1
j_gene: TRBJ2-1

CDR3aa: CSVDTGLSNEKLFF
abundance: .
d_gene: .
v_gene: TRBV29-1
j_gene: TRBJ1-4

CDR3aa: CASSQSQGQQNEKLFF
abundance: .
d_gene: .
v_gene: TRBV4-1
j_gene: TRBJ1-4

CDR3aa: CASSPGGGGHSGELFF
abundance: .
d_gene: .
v_gene: TRBV5-1
j_gene: TRBJ2-2

CDR3aa: CASTPIREPYTF
abundance: .
d_gene: .
v_gene: TRBV12-3/TRBV12-4
j_gene: TRBJ1-2

CDR3aa: CASSPGFREGRHEQFF
abundance: .
d_gene: TRBD2
v_gene: TRBV3-1/TRBV3-2
j_gene: TRBJ2-1

CDR3aa: CASSFYGSNTGELFF
abundance: .
d_gene: .
v_gene: TRBV5-8
j_gene: TRBJ2-2

CDR3aa: CASGGGILVETQYF
abundance: .
d_gene: .
v_gene: TRBV28
j_gene: TRBJ2-5

CDR3aa: CASSISRQRANEQFF
abundance: .
d_gene: .
v_gene: TRBV19
j_gene: TRBJ2-1

CDR3aa: CASSELVSGIQETQYF
abundance: .
d_gene: .
v_gene: TRBV10-1
j_gene: TRBJ2-5

CDR3aa: CASSLAVGETQYF
abundance: .
d_gene: .
v_gene: TRBV7-9
j_gene: TRBJ2-5

CDR3aa: CASSPLAGSSEKLFF
abundance: .
d_gene: .
v_gene: TRBV18
j_gene: TRBJ1-4

CDR3aa: CASSATGTYNSEQYF
abundance: .
d_gene: .
v_gene: TRBV19
j_gene: TRBJ2-7

CDR3aa: CASSERFLAGHTGELFF
abundance: .
d_gene: TRBD2
v_gene: TRBV2
j_gene: TRBJ2-2

CDR3aa: CAWSRPGQGAFGYTF
abundance: .
d_gene: TRBD1
v_gene: TRBV30
j_gene: TRBJ1-2

CDR3aa: CASRGDSSYNSPLHF
abundance: many
d_gene: TRBD1
v_gene: TRBV28
j_gene: TRBJ1-6

CDR3aa: CASSQGSNTIYF
abundance: .
d_gene: .
v_gene: TRBV4-2
j_gene: TRBJ1-3

CDR3aa: CASSPGNLNTEAFF
abundance: .
d_gene: .
v_gene: TRBV27
j_gene: TRBJ1-1

CDR3aa: CAWSEYWVGTNEKLFF
abundance: once
d_gene: .
v_gene: TRBV30
j_gene: TRBJ1-4

CDR3aa: CASSLVTADTEAFF
abundance: .
d_gene: .
v_gene: TRBV7-9
j_gene: TRBJ1-1

CDR3aa: CAISGDSDPYGYTF
abundance: .
d_gene: TRBD1
v_gene: TRBV10-3
j_gene: TRBJ1-2

CDR3aa: CASSPGLAGGPSSYEQYF
abundance: few
d_gene: TRBD2
v_gene: TRBV28
j_gene: TRBJ2-7

CDR3aa: CASSPPGAWGDTQYF
abundance: .
d_gene: .
v_gene: TRBV28
j_gene: TRBJ2-3

CDR3aa: CASSLLAGGRSGELFF
abundance: .
d_gene: TRBD2
v_gene: TRBV11-2
j_gene: TRBJ2-2

CDR3aa: CATSDLGASSYNEQFF
abundance: once
d_gene: .
v_gene: TRBV24-1
j_gene: TRBJ2-1

CDR3aa: CASSRGTGNSPLHF
abundance: .
d_gene: TRBD1
v_gene: TRBV5-6
j_gene: TRBJ1-6

CDR3aa: CASSFQPLSGNTIYF
abundance: .
d_gene: .
v_gene: TRBV7-8
j_gene: TRBJ1-3

CDR3aa: CAWGRGNTIYF
abundance: .
d_gene: .
v_gene: TRBV30
j_gene: TRBJ1-3

CDR3aa: CASSPLMSGYGYTF
abundance: .
d_gene: .
v_gene: TRBV4-1
j_gene: TRBJ1-2

CDR3aa: CASSNRRSGRGSTDTQYF
abundance: .
d_gene: TRBD2
v_gene: TRBV19
j_gene: TRBJ2-3

CDR3aa: CASSQYDSYEQYF
abundance: once
d_gene: .
v_gene: TRBV6-5
j_gene: TRBJ2-7

CDR3aa: CASGPIQSTLHF
abundance: .
d_gene: .
v_gene: TRBV27
j_gene: TRBJ1-6

CDR3aa: CASSPGTGFQPQHF
abundance: .
d_gene: .
v_gene: TRBV25-1
j_gene: TRBJ1-5

CDR3aa: CASSSLAGSSTDTQYF
abundance: .
d_gene: TRBD2
v_gene: TRBV7-2
j_gene: TRBJ2-3

CDR3aa: CASSPPGLSTGELFF
abundance: .
d_gene: TRBD2
v_gene: TRBV18
j_gene: TRBJ2-2

CDR3aa: CASSQGGLAGGDTQYF
abundance: .
d_gene: TRBD2
v_gene: TRBV3-1/TRBV3-2
j_gene: TRBJ2-3

CDR3aa: CASKGGRAIQETQYF
abundance: .
d_gene: TRBD1
v_gene: TRBV6-5
j_gene: TRBJ2-5

CDR3aa: CATTIGLAGGNEQYF
abundance: few
d_gene: TRBD2
v_gene: TRBV7-9
j_gene: TRBJ2-7

CDR3aa: CASSLWDPHRPNQPQHF
abundance: .
d_gene: .
v_gene: TRBV28
j_gene: TRBJ1-5

CDR3aa: CASSLPGNQETQYF
abundance: .
d_gene: .
v_gene: TRBV5-6
j_gene: TRBJ2-5

CDR3aa: CATSDGTSGKDEQFF
abundance: .
d_gene: TRBD2
v_gene: TRBV24-1
j_gene: TRBJ2-1

CDR3aa: CASSSRPGGAEETQYF
abundance: .
d_gene: .
v_gene: TRBV27
j_gene: TRBJ2-5

CDR3aa: CASSPGLDWVVRQGPYSGNTIYF
abundance: .
d_gene: TRBD1
v_gene: TRBV6-2/TRBV6-3
j_gene: TRBJ1-3

CDR3aa: CASSSAGPSEKLFF
abundance: .
d_gene: .
v_gene: TRBV7-8
j_gene: TRBJ1-4

CDR3aa: CASSQAKGKQYF
abundance: .
d_gene: .
v_gene: TRBV3-1/TRBV3-2
j_gene: TRBJ2-7

CDR3aa: CASSVWDSGTDTQYF
abundance: .
d_gene: TRBD1
v_gene: TRBV9
j_gene: TRBJ2-3

CDR3aa: CASSPGGRRSGNTIYF
abundance: .
d_gene: .
v_gene: TRBV28
j_gene: TRBJ1-3